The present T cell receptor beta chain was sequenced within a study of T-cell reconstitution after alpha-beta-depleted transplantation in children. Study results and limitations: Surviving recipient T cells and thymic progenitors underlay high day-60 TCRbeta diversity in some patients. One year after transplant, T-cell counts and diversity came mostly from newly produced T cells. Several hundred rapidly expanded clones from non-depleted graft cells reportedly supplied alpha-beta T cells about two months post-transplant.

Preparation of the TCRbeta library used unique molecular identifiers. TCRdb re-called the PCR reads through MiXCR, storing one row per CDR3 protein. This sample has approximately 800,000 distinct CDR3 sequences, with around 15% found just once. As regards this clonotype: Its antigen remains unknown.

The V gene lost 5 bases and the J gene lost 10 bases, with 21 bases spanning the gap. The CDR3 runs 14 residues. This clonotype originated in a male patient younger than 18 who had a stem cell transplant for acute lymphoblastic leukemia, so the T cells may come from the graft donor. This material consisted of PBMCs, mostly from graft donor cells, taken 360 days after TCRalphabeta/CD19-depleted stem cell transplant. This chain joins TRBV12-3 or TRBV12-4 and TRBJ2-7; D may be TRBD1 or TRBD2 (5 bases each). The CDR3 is CASSLRDRHHDQYF. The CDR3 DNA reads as TGTGCCAGCAGTCTCCGGGACCGCCACCATGACCAGTACTTC.